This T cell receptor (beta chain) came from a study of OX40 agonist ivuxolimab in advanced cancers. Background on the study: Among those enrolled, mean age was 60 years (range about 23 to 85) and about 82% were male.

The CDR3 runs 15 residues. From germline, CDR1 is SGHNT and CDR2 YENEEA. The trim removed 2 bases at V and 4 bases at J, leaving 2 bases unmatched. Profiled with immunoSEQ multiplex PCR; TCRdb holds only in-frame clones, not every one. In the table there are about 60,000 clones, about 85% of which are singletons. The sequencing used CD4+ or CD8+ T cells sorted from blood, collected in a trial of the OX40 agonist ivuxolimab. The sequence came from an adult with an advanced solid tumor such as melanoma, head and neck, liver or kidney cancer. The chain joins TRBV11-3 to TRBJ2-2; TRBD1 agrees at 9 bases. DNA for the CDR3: TGTGCCAGCAGCTTAAGGACAGGGGCCACCGGGGAGCTGTTTTTT. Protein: CASSLRTGATGELFF.